What follows are 12 T cell receptor beta chains derived from one specimen sequenced in a study of neoadjuvant anti-PD-1 for oral cavity cancer. Data came from immunoSEQ multiplex PCR; TCRdb stores just in-frame clones and leaves some out. The sample records approximately 13,000 clones, 60% to 80% being singletons. The time point: after neoadjuvant nivolumab, at surgical resection. The sample was PBMCs, taken after nivolumab (anti-PD-1) treatment. The receptor set was obtained from a person between 35 and 79 years old with oral cavity squamous cell carcinoma.

This clone showed up just a few times. V is TRBV5-1 and J is TRBJ1-3, with TRBD1 matching over 8 bases. In germline, CDR1 is SGHRS, CDR2 YFSETQ. Trimming removed 4 bases from V and 4 bases from J; junction bases left unmatched: 7. The CDR3 runs to 15 residues. The CDR3 sequence: CASSAQGVSGNTIYF. The DNA for the CDR3 is TGCGCCAGCAGCGCACAGGGGGTCTCCGGAAACACCATATATTTT.

This clone was picked up one time. The chain links TRBV19 to TRBJ2-3; D unresolved. V shed 3 bases and J shed 4 bases, with 17 bases lying between them. Germline V lookup: CDR1 LNHDA, CDR2 SQIVND (reference sequence). The CDR3 extends over 16 amino acids. CDR3 amino acids: CASSIGVGFGADTQYF. DNA of the CDR3: TGTGCCAGTAGTATTGGTGTGGGATTTGGGGCAGATACGCAGTATTTT.

This clone showed up just once. The chain is built from TRBV9 and TRBJ1-3; no firm D call. Per the germline V gene, CDR1 is SGDLS and CDR2 is YYNGEE. The CDR3 covers 13 residues. V lost 0 bases and J 3 bases, leaving 4 bases between the germline ends. The CDR3 loop reads CASSVEIGNTIYF. Here the CDR3 DNA reads TGTGCCAGCAGCGTAGAGATTGGAAACACCATATATTTT.

The CDR3 loop is CASSLAGLELFF. In DNA, the CDR3 is TGTGCCAGCAGCTTAGCGGGGTTGGAGCTGTTTTTT. The chain is built from TRBV7-6 and TRBJ2-2, with no clear D. Trimming left V 0 bases short and J 10 bases short, with 6 bases between. Germline V gives CDR1 SGHVS, CDR2 FNYEAQ. CDR3 length: 12 residues. The full variable domain, in which reference TRBV7-6 and TRBJ2-2 provide the parts outside the CDR3, is GAGVSQSPRYKVTKRGQDVALRCDPISGHVSLYWYRQALGQGPEFLTYFNYEAQQDKSGLPNDRFSAERPEGSISTLTIQRTEQRDSAMYRCASSLAGLELFFGEGSRLTVL.

This clone was seen only a few times. This chain joins TRBV7-8 and TRBJ1-1; 7 bases agree with TRBD1. With 4 bases clipped from V and 1 base from J, the junction kept 9 bases outside the gene matches. The CDR3 is made up of 16 amino acids. The germline V gene has CDR1 SGHVS and CDR2 FQNEAQ. CDR3 amino acids: CASSSRPRGQNTEAFF. CDR3 coding DNA: TGTGCCAGCAGCTCCCGACCTAGGGGGCAGAACACTGAAGCTTTCTTT.

The chain recombines TRBV6-1 with TRBJ2-7; the match to TRBD1 covers 11 bases. CDR3 length: 14 residues. After removal of 6 bases from V and 5 bases from J, the junction contained 6 bases not matched to a gene. Germline V gives CDR1 MNHNS, CDR2 SASEGT. The CDR3 protein is CASRSRTGGDEQYF. In DNA form, the CDR3 reads TGTGCCAGCAGGTCCCGGACAGGGGGCGACGAGCAGTACTTC.

This clone was detected a few times. The chain combines TRBV7-8 with TRBJ2-7; D is possibly TRBD2 (5 bases). CDR1 and CDR2 (germline): SGHVS, FQNEAQ. Trimming left V 3 bases short and J 7 bases short, with 16 bases between. The length of the CDR3 is 14 residues. The CDR3 DNA reads as TGTGCCAGCAGCTTTGGTGCTCGGGGTCTGGAGCAGTACTTC. It is translated as CASSFGARGLEQYF.

This clone was observed a few times. The chain has TRBV7-9 and TRBJ2-1; D unresolved. V lost 5 bases, J lost 8 bases, and 19 bases lay in between. The CDR3 runs 15 residues. Germline loops: CDR1 SEHNR, CDR2 FQNEAQ (reference sequence). CDR3 sequence: CASSDSRILKYEQFF. CDR3 sequence (DNA): TGTGCCAGCAGCGATTCTAGGATCCTCAAGTATGAGCAGTTCTTC.

The chain uses TRBV27 and TRBJ1-2; 9 nucleotides match TRBD1. The trim removed 8 bases at V and 8 bases at J, leaving 18 bases unmatched. This CDR3 contains 16 residues. Germline V gene sequence: CDR1 MNHEY, CDR2 SMNVEV (reference sequence). The CDR3 reads CASYALSTGGVEGYTF. DNA of the CDR3: TGTGCCAGCTACGCTCTCTCGACAGGGGGGGTAGAAGGCTACACCTTC.

The chain uses TRBV7-2 and TRBJ2-1; D call uncertain. The CDR3 contains 17 residues. The V gene's germline CDR1 is SGHTA and CDR2 FQGNSA. Trimming pared 6 bases from V and 1 base from J, leaving 19 bases between. The CDR3 protein is CASRNPFEVISYNEQFF. Here the CDR3 DNA reads TGTGCCAGCAGAAACCCCTTTGAAGTGATATCCTACAATGAGCAGTTCTTC.

This clone turned up a few times. The chain employs TRBV15 and TRBJ2-7, with 8 bases fitting TRBD2. Germline lookup yields CDR1 LNHNV and CDR2 YYDKDF (reference sequence). Germline trimming cut 2 bases from V and 11 bases from J; bases unmatched to any gene: 11. The CDR3 covers 14 residues. In DNA, the CDR3 is TGTGCCACCAGCAGAAGCGGGAGAGCGCAACCGGAGTACTTC. Amino acid sequence: CATSRSGRAQPEYF.

The J gene is TRBJ1-2, the V gene TRBV6-1; maybe TRBD1 (6 bases). This CDR3 is built from 15 residues. The germline CDR1 and CDR2 sequences are MNHNS and SASEGT. Trimming took 6 bases from V and 4 from J, leaving 18 bases between them. CDR3 amino acids: CASRVGTQDSYGYTF. The DNA for the CDR3 is TGTGCCAGCAGGGTCGGGACTCAGGACAGCTATGGCTACACCTTC.